This section outlines one T cell receptor (beta chain) sequence together with its context. This CDR3 region has 16 residues. V lost 3 bases to trimming and J lost 2 bases, with 17 bases between them. Via MiXCR, TCRdb re-called the RT-PCR reads, giving one row per CDR3 protein. Here the sample spans about 780,000 distinct CDR3 sequences, roughly 20% being singletons. This specimen belongs to a study of response to subunit inactivated influenza vaccine. This chain links TRBV12-3 or TRBV12-4 with TRBJ2-7, with D perhaps TRBD1 or TRBD2 (5 bases each). The receptor comes from a man between 45 and 60 years old who received an inactivated influenza vaccine. The sample here was PBMCs from blood, taken approximately 5 days after vaccination. The CDR3 here is CASSFFFGTVPYEQYF. The CDR3 bases are TGTGCCAGCAGTTTCTTCTTCGGGACGGTCCCCTACGAGCAGTACTTC.